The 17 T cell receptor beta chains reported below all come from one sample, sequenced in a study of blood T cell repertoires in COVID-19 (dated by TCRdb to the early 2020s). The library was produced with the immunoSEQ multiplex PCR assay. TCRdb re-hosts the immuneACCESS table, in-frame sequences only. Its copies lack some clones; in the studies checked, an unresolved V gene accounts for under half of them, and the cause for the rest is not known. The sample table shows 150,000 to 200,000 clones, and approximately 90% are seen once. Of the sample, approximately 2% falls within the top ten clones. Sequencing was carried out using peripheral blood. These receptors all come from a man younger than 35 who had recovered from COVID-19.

CDR3 loop: CASSQSDREGYTF. In DNA form, the CDR3 reads TGCGCCAGCAGCCAATCAGACAGGGAAGGCTACACCTTC. The chain joins TRBV4-1 to TRBJ1-2, with 7 bases identical to TRBD1. Germline lookup yields CDR1 MGHRA and CDR2 YSYEKL. The CDR3 length is 13 residues. J lost 8 bases, V lost 2 bases, and 5 bases had no gene match.

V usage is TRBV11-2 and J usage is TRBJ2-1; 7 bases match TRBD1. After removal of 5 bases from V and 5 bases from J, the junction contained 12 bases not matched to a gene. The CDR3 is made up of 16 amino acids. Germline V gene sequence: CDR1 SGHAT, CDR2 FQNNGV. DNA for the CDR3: TGTGCCAGCAGCCAAACAGGGGAAAGAATCCACAATGAGCAGTTCTTC. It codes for CASSQTGERIHNEQFF.

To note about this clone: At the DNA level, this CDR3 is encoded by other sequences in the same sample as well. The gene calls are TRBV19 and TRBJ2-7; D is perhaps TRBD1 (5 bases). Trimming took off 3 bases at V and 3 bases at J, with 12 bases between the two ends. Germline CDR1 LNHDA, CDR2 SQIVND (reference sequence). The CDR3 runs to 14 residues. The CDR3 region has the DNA TGTGCCAGTAGTATCCAGGGCAGGGACTACGAGCAGTACTTC. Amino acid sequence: CASSIQGRDYEQYF.

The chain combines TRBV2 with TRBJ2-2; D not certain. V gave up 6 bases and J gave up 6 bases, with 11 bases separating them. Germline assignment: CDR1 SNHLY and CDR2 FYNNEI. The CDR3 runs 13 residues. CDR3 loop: CASRGGPSGELFF. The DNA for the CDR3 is TGTGCCAGCAGAGGCGGCCCGTCCGGGGAGCTGTTTTTT.

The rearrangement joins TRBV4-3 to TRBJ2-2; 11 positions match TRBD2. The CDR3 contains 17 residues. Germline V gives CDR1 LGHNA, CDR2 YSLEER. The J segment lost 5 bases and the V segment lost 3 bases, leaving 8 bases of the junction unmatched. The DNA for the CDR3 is TGCGCCAGCAGCCAGGACCCCCGGACTAGCGGGACCGGGGAGCTGTTTTTT. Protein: CASSQDPRTSGTGELFF.

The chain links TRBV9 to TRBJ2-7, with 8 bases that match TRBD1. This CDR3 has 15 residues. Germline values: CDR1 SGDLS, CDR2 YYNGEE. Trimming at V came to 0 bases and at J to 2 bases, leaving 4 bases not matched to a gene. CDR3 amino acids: CASSVDPGGPYEQYF. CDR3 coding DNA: TGTGCCAGCAGCGTAGATCCAGGGGGCCCCTACGAGCAGTACTTC.

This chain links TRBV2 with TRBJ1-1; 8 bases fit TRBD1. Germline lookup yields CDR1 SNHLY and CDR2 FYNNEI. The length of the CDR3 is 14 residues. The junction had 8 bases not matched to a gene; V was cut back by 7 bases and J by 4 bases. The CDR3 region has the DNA TGTGCCAGCAAGGAGGACAGGGTGGCCACTGAAGCTTTCTTT. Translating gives CASKEDRVATEAFF.

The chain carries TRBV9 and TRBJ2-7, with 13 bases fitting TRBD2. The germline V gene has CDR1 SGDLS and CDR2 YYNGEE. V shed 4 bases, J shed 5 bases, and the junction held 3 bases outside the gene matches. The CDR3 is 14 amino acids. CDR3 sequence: CASSLGLAGDEQYF. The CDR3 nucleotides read TGTGCCAGCAGCCTCGGACTAGCGGGAGACGAGCAGTACTTC. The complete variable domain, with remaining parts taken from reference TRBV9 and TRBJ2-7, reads DSGVTQTPKHLITATGQRVTLRCSPRSGDLSVYWYQQSLDQGLQFLIQYYNGEERAKGNILERFSAQQFPDLHSELNLSSLELGDSALYFCASSLGLAGDEQYFGPGTRLTVT.

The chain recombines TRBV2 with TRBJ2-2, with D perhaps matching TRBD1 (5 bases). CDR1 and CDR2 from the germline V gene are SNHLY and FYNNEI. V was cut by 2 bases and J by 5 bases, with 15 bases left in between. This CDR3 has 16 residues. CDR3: CASSESSGRVTGELFF. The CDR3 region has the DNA TGTGCCAGCAGTGAATCTTCGGGCAGGGTAACCGGGGAGCTGTTTTTT. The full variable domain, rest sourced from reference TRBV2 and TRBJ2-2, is EPEVTQTPSHQVTQMGQEVILRCVPISNHLYFYWYRQILGQKVEFLVSFYNNEISEKSEIFDDQFSVERPDGSNFTLKIRSTKLEDSAMYFCASSESSGRVTGELFFGEGSRLTVL.

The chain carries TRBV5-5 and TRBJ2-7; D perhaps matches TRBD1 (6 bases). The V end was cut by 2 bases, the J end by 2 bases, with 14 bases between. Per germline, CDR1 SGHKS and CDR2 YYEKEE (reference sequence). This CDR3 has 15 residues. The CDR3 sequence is CASSFFPGHPYEQYF. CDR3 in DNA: TGTGCCAGCAGCTTTTTCCCGGGACACCCCTACGAGCAGTACTTC.

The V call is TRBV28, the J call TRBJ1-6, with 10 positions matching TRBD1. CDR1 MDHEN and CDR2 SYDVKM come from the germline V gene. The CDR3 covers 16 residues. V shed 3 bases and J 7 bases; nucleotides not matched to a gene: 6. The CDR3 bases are TGTGCCAGCAGTTTCTTCCGGGACAGGGGAAATTCACCCCTCCACTTT. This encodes CASSFFRDRGNSPLHF.

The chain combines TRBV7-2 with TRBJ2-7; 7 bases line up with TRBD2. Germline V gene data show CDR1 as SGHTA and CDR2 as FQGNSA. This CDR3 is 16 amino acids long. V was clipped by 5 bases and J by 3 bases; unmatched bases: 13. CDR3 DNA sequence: TGTGCCAGCAGCCCCCGGGGGTTGCGGGAGTACTACGAGCAGTACTTC. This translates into CASSPRGLREYYEQYF.

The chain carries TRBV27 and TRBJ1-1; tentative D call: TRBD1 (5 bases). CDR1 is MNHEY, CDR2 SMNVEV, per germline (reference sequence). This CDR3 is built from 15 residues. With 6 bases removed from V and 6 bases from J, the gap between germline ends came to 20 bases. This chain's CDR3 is CASSPLGGSSAEAFF. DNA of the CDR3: TGTGCCAGCAGCCCACTTGGGGGGTCCTCCGCTGAAGCTTTCTTT.

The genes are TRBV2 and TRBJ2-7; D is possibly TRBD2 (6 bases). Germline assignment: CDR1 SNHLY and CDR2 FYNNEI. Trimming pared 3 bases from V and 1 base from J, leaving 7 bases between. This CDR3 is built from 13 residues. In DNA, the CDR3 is TGTGCCAGCAGTGACGGGGGTTCCTACGAGCAGTACTTC. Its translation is CASSDGGSYEQYF.

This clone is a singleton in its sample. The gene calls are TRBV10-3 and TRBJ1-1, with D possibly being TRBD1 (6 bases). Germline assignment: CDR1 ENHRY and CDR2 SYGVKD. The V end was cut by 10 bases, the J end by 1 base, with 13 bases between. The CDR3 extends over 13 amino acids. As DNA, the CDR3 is TGTGCCACGACCCTAGGGGGGAACACTGAAGCTTTCTTT. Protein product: CATTLGGNTEAFF.

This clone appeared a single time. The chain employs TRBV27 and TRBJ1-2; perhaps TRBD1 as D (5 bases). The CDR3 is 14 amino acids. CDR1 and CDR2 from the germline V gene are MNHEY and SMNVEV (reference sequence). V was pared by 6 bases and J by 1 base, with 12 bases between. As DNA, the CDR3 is TGTGCCAGCAGCCATCTGCAGGGTAACTATGGCTACACCTTC. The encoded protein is CASSHLQGNYGYTF.

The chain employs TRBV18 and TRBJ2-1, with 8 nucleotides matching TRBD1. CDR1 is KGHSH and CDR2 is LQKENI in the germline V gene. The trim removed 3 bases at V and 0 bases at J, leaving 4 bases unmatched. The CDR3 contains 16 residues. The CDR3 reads CASSPDRGNSYNEQFF. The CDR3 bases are TGTGCCAGCTCACCCGACAGGGGTAACTCCTACAATGAGCAGTTCTTC.